This entry features one T cell receptor (beta chain) sequence. The table lists this clonotype with many counts. It has no known antigen specificity. Qualities for individual bases were not recorded, and no much larger clone is one base off. Receptor libraries were prepared by PCR. Sequenced using an Illumina HiSeq 2500. TCR library preparation used molecular barcoding, with unique molecular identifiers applied to normalize quantification of the TCRbeta repertoire. The public sequencing data were trimmed at Q25 with fastp and processed into clonotypes with MiXCR by TCRdb, which kept only in-frame beta chains. Here each entry gathers all rows of one CDR3 protein and keeps the most common genes and DNA. The sample profile shows 750,000 to 950,000 distinct CDR3 sequences; approximately 15% of them were found once. The top ten hold roughly 4.8% of the sample. The treatment or condition label of this sample denotes: allogeneic hematopoietic cell transplantation with graft depleted of TCRalphabeta T cells and CD19 B cells. The transplant recipients were children given TCRalphabeta/CD19-depleted allogeneic hematopoietic cell grafts.

Sequences SGHRS (CDR1) and YFSETQ (CDR2) are obtained from the germline V gene. The CDR3 goes from the cysteine to the phenylalanine over 15 residues. Only the CDR3 DNA is retained, 45 bases long and in frame from the first base. Trimming leaves V shorter by 6 bases and J shorter by 12 bases, with the junction holding 18 bases beyond the gene matches. The sample comes from a study of T-cell reconstitution after alpha-beta-depleted transplantation in children (dated by TCRdb to the mid-2010s). Background for the entire study: T-cell immune reconstitution after TCRalphabeta/CD19-depleted allogeneic hematopoietic cell transplantation in children was quantitatively tracked in the study by means of TCR repertoire profiling.

What the research found in general, with its limitations: In some patients, high TCRbeta diversity at day 60 was attributed to recipient T cells and intrathymic progenitors that had survived conditioning. Over subsequent months, a decline in hyperexpanded clone frequencies was noted, and after one year, T-cell counts and TCRbeta diversity were mostly ascribed to newly produced T cells. About two months after transplant, the apparently early recovery of alphabetaT-cell counts reportedly depended on just several hundred clones that had expanded rapidly and came from non-depleted graft cells.

This TCR was sampled from a male patient under 18 who had a stem cell transplant for acute lymphoblastic leukemia, so the T cells may come from the graft donor. Source: PBMCs, mostly from graft donor cells, taken 360 days after TCRalphabeta/CD19-depleted stem cell transplant. The chain is assembled from TRBV5-1 and TRBJ2-1; 7 junctional bases match TRBD2. CDR3 protein: CASTSRSTGEGLQFF. DNA sequence: TGCGCCAGCACATCAAGGTCAACGGGGGAGGGTCTGCAGTTCTTC.